The rows below give T cell receptor beta chains drawn from one sample of a study of T cell responses to AZD1222 COVID-19 vaccine. Libraries were prepared by immunoSEQ multiplex PCR; TCRdb keeps only in-frame clonotypes and omits some of them. The table lists roughly 100,000 clones, 70% to 90% of them singletons. The starting material was peripheral blood, obtained on day 0 of AZD1222 vaccination. Receptors were obtained from an adult in good health. Each CDR3 is given with its conserved first and last residue. The D gene is left open where the match is weak. The size field is filled for only some rows; it gives once, few, many or a size class.

cdr3_length | clone_size | j_call | v_call | d_call | cdr3_nt | cdr3_aa
14 | . | TRBJ1-4 | TRBV15 | . | TGTGCCACCAGCCCTGTGACCCACCGGGAAAAACTGTTTTTT | CATSPVTHREKLFF
19 | . | TRBJ2-3 | TRBV7-2 | TRBD2 | TGTGCCAGCAGCTTAGGGTCAGGACTAGCCAGCAAAAACACAGATACGCAGTATTTT | CASSLGSGLASKNTDTQYF
16 | . | TRBJ1-6 | TRBV27 | TRBD1 | TGTGCCAGCAGTACCAGTACAGGGGGGGTAGGATCACCCCTCCACTTT | CASSTSTGGVGSPLHF
13 | . | TRBJ1-5 | TRBV30 | . | TGTGCCTGGAGTCCGGGTGGGAATCAGCCCCAGCATTTT | CAWSPGGNQPQHF
15 | few | TRBJ2-3 | TRBV4-2 | . | TGTGCCAGCAGCCAAGGGGGTGGAGTCCCAGATACGCAGTATTTT | CASSQGGGVPDTQYF
14 | . | TRBJ2-3 | TRBV23-1 | . | TGCGCCAGCATGAGGTCCCGGGTCCCAGATACGCAGTATTTT | CASMRSRVPDTQYF
16 | . | TRBJ2-7 | TRBV5-1 | . | TGCGCCAGCAGCTTGGGGCGGGCTGGCGGATCCTACGAGCAGTACTTC | CASSLGRAGGSYEQYF
14 | . | TRBJ1-4 | TRBV3-1/TRBV3-2 | . | TGTGCCAGCAGCCAGGGTGGTAGGGATGAAAAACTGTTTTTT | CASSQGGRDEKLFF
15 | . | TRBJ2-2 | TRBV19 | TRBD1 | TGTGCCAGCCGAGCCGGGACAGGCTTCACCGGGGAGCTGTTTTTT | CASRAGTGFTGELFF
15 | . | TRBJ2-7 | TRBV7-2 | TRBD2 | TGTGCCAGCAGCTCAAGCGGGGGGAACTCCTACGAGCAGTACTTC | CASSSSGGNSYEQYF
12 | . | TRBJ2-3 | TRBV27 | . | TGTGCCAGCAGTCCGACTATAGATACGCAGTATTTT | CASSPTIDTQYF
13 | once | TRBJ2-1 | TRBV7-2 | . | TGTGCCAGCAGGCAAACCGGGGATGGTGAGCAGTTCTTC | CASRQTGDGEQFF
13 | . | TRBJ1-5 | TRBV7-8 | . | TGTGCCAGCAGCCGGGGGGGCAATCAGCCCCAGCATTTT | CASSRGGNQPQHF
13 | . | TRBJ1-4 | TRBV12-5 | TRBD1 | TGTGCTAGTGGCTGGACAGGGGATGAAAAACTGTTTTTT | CASGWTGDEKLFF
16 | few | TRBJ2-1 | TRBV7-9 | . | TGTGCCAGCAGCCCACTTGGAGGGGGACCCAACAATGAGCAGTTCTTC | CASSPLGGGPNNEQFF
14 | . | TRBJ2-4 | TRBV19 | . | TGTGCCAGTAGTATAGATACCAGCGGGACAATTCAGTACTTC | CASSIDTSGTIQYF
17 | . | TRBJ1-2 | TRBV13 | TRBD1 | TGTGCCAGCAGCTTAACGAAGATGACAGGGACTATGGAAGGCTACACCTTC | CASSLTKMTGTMEGYTF
16 | once | TRBJ1-2 | TRBV5-1 | . | TGCGCCAGCAGCTTGGGACAGGTGGGAGCTAACTATGGCTACACCTTC | CASSLGQVGANYGYTF
15 | . | TRBJ2-7 | TRBV5-1 | . | TGCGCCAGCAGCTTGTCCCCGGCGCAGAACTACGAGCAGTACTTC | CASSLSPAQNYEQYF
15 | . | TRBJ2-3 | TRBV30 | . | TGTGCCTGGAGTAAACCCGTGGGGGCGGCAGATACGCAGTATTTT | CAWSKPVGAADTQYF
15 | . | TRBJ1-6 | TRBV14 | TRBD1 | TGTGCCAGCAGCCAAGGGACAGGGAGAGAATGGCCCCTCCACTTT | CASSQGTGREWPLHF
17 | . | TRBJ2-2 | TRBV5-4 | . | TGTGCCAGCACCTTTTCCGGGGGGCCCTCGAACACCGGGGAGCTGTTTTTT | CASTFSGGPSNTGELFF
15 | . | TRBJ2-1 | TRBV19 | TRBD1 | TGTGCCAGTAGTATTAGGGCAGGGGGCTACAATGAGCAGTTCTTC | CASSIRAGGYNEQFF
17 | once | TRBJ2-3 | TRBV9 | TRBD2 | TGTGCCAGCAGCGTAGGTGCCAGCGGGGGGGCCGGAGATACGCAGTATTTT | CASSVGASGGAGDTQYF
13 | once | TRBJ1-2 | TRBV7-3 | TRBD1 | TGTGCCAGCAGCCCTACAGGGGTGGGAGGCTACACCTTC | CASSPTGVGGYTF
14 | . | TRBJ2-1 | TRBV27 | TRBD1 | TGTGCCAGCAGTTCCAGGGGGACCTACAATGAGCAGTTCTTC | CASSSRGTYNEQFF
16 | . | TRBJ1-2 | TRBV6-6 | TRBD1 | TGTGCCAGCACCAGAGTCCCGGGACAGGGGGTCTATGGCTACACCTTC | CASTRVPGQGVYGYTF
16 | . | TRBJ2-1 | TRBV9 | TRBD2 | TGTGCCAGCAGCGACGAGCGGGGGGGCTCCTACAATGAGCAGTTCTTC | CASSDERGGSYNEQFF
16 | . | TRBJ2-7 | TRBV7-9 | TRBD2 | TGTGCCAGCAGCTTAGAAACTAGCGGGTTTTTAGGTGAGCAGTACTTC | CASSLETSGFLGEQYF
17 | . | TRBJ2-7 | TRBV7-6 | . | TGTGCCAGCAGCTCCATCCAGGGGGGACGGAGCTCCTACGAGCAGTACTTC | CASSSIQGGRSSYEQYF
13 | once | TRBJ1-5 | TRBV6-5 | . | TGTGCCAGTACTCGACAGAGCAATCAGCCCCAGCATTTT | CASTRQSNQPQHF
16 | . | TRBJ2-1 | TRBV19 | TRBD2 | TGTGCCAGTAGTGGCTGGGGACTAGCGTCGGGGGATGAGCAGTTCTTC | CASSGWGLASGDEQFF
14 | . | TRBJ1-5 | TRBV6-2/TRBV6-3 | . | TGTGCCAGCAGTTACGGGGGGGTGGGTCAGCCCCAGCATTTT | CASSYGGVGQPQHF
12 | . | TRBJ2-1 | TRBV7-9 | . | TGTGCCAGCAGCCAGGTGGGAAATGAGCAGTTCTTC | CASSQVGNEQFF
14 | . | TRBJ1-4 | TRBV3-1/TRBV3-2 | . | TGTGCCAGCAGCCAAAGGTCTGGGGGCGAAAAACTGTTTTTT | CASSQRSGGEKLFF
17 | . | TRBJ1-4 | TRBV2 | TRBD1 | TGTGCCACCCGGACAGGGCAAACGGCAACAACTAATGAAAAACTGTTTTTT | CATRTGQTATTNEKLFF
11 | . | TRBJ1-2 | TRBV20-1 | . | TGCAGTGCTAGTTCGGTTTATGGCTACACCTTC | CSASSVYGYTF
14 | . | TRBJ2-1 | TRBV7-2 | . | TGTGCCAGCAGCTTAGGTCAGGGCGACGGTGAGCAGTTCTTC | CASSLGQGDGEQFF
13 | many | TRBJ1-6 | TRBV11-2 | . | TGTGCCAGCAGCTTGGAGTATAATTCACCCCTCCACTTT | CASSLEYNSPLHF
12 | . | TRBJ2-5 | TRBV20-1 | TRBD2 | TGCAGTGCTAGTCGGGGGGTTGAGACCCAGTACTTC | CSASRGVETQYF
17 | . | TRBJ2-7 | TRBV14 | . | TGTGCCAGCAGCCAAGATCCGAGGAGGGGGAGCACCTACGAGCAGTACTTC | CASSQDPRRGSTYEQYF